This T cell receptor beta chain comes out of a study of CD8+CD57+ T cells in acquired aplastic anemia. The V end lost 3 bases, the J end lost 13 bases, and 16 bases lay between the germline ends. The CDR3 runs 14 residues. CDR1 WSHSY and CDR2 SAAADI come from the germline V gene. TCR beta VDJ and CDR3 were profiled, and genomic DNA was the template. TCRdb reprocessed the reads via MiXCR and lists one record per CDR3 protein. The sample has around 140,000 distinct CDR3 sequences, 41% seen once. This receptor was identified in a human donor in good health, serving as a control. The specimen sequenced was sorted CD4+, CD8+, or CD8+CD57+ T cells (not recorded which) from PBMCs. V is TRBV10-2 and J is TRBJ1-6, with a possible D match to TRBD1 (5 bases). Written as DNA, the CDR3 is TGCGCCAGCAGTGAAGTAGGGACGGAGTATCCCCTCCACTTT. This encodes CASSEVGTEYPLHF.